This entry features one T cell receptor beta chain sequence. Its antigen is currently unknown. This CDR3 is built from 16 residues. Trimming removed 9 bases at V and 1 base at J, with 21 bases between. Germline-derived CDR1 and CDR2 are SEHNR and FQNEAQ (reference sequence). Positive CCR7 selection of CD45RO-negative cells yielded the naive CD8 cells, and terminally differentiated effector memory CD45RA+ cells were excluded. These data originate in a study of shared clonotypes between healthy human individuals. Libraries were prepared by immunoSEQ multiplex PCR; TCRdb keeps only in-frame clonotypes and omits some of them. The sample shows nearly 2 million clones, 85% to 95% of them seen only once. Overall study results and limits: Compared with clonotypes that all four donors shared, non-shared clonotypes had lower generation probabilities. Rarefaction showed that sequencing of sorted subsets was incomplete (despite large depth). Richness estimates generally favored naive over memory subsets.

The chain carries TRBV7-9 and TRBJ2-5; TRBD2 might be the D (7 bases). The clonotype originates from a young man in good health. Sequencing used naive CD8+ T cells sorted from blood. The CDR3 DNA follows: TGTGCCAGTCTTTTAAAGGAGGGGGGGAGCCAAGAGACCCAGTACTTC. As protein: CASLLKEGGSQETQYF.